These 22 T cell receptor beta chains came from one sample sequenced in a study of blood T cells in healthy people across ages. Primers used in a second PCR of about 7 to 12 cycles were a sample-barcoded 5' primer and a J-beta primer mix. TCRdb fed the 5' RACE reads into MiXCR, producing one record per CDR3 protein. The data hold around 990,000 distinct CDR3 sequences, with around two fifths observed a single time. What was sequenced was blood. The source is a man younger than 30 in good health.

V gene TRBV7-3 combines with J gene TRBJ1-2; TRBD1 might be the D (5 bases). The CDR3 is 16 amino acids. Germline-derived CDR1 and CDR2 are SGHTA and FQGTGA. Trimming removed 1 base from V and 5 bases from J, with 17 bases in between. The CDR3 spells CASSLMGRGAEYGYTF. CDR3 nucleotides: TGTGCCAGCAGCTTAATGGGGAGGGGCGCTGAATATGGCTACACCTTC.

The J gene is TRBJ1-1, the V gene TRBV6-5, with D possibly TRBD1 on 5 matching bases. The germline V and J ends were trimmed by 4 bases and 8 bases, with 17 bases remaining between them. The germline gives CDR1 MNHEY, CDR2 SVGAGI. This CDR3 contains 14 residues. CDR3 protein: CASSSPDGGSEAFF. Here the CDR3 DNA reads TGTGCCAGCAGTTCCCCAGATGGGGGATCCGAAGCTTTCTTT.

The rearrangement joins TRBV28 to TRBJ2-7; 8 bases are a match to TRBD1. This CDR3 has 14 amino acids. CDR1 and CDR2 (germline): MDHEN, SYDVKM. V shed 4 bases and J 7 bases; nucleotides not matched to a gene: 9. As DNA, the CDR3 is TGTGCCAGCAGTTCACCGGGACAGGTCAAGGAGCAGTACTTC. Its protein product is CASSSPGQVKEQYF.

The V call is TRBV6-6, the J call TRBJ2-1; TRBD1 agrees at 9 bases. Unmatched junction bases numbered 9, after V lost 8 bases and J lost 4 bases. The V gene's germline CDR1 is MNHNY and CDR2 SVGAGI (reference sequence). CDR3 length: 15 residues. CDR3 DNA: TGTGCCAGCGGGCCTCCCGGGACAGGGTACAATGAGCAGTTCTTC. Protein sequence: CASGPPGTGYNEQFF.

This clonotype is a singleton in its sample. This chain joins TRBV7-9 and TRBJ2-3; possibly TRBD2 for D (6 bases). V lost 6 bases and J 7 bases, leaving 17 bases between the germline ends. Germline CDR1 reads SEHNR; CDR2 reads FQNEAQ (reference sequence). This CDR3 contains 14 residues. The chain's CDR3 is CASRPQRRGNTQYF. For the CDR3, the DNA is TGTGCCAGCAGACCCCAGAGGAGGGGAAATACGCAGTATTTT.

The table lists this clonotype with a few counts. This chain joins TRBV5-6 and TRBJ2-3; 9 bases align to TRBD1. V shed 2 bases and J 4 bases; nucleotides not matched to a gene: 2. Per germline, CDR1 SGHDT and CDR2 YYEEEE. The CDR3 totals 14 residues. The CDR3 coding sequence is TGTGCCAGCAGCTTTGGGACAGGGCCAGATACGCAGTATTTT. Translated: CASSFGTGPDTQYF.

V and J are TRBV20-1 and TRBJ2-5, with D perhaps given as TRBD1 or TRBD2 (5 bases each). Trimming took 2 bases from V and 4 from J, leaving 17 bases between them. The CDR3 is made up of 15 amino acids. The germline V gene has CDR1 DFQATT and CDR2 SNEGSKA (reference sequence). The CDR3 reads CSARHPTWGIETQYF. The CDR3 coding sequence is TGCAGTGCTAGACACCCCACCTGGGGGATAGAGACCCAGTACTTC.

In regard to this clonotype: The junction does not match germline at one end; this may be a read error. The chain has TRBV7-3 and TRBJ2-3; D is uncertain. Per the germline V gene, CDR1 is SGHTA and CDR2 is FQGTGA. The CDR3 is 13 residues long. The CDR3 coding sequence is TGTTCCAGCAGCTTAGACCGCACAGATACGCAGTATTTT. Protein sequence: CSSSLDRTDTQYF.

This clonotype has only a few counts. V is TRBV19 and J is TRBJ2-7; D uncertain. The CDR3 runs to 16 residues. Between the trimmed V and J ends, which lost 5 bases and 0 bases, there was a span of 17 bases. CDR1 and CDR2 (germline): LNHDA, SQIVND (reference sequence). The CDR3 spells CASSAASTGSSYEQYF. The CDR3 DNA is TGTGCCAGTAGTGCTGCATCGACGGGCAGCTCCTACGAGCAGTACTTC.

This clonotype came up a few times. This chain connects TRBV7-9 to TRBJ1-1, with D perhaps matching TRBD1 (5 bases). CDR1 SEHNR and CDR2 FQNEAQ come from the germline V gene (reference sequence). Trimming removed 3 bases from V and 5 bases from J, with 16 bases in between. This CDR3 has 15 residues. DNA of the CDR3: TGTGCCAGCAGCTTGGGGGAATGGGGGGGTACTGAAGCTTTCTTT. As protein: CASSLGEWGGTEAFF.

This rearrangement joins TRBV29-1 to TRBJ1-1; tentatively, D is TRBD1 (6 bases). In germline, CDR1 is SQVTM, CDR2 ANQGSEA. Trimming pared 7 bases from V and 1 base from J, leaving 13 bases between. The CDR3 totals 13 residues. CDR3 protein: CSAAEGQNTEAFF. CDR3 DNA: TGCAGCGCTGCTGAGGGACAGAACACTGAAGCTTTCTTT.

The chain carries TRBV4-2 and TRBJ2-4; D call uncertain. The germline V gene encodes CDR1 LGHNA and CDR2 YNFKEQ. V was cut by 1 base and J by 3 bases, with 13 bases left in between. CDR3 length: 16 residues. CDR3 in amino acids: CASSQGAASGKNIQYF. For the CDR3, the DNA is TGTGCCAGCAGCCAAGGTGCAGCTTCGGGCAAAAACATTCAGTACTTC.

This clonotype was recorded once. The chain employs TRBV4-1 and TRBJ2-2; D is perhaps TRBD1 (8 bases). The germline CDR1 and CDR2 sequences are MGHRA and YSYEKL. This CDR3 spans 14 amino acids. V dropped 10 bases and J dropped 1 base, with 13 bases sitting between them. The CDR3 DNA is TGCGCCAACAGGGGGGGTCAGAACACCGGGGAGCTGTTTTTT. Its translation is CANRGGQNTGELFF.

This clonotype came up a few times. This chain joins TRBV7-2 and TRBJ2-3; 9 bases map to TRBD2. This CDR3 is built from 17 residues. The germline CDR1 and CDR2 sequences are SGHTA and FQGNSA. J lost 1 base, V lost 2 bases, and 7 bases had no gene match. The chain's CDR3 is CASSLRGGAPGTDTQYF. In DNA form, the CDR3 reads TGTGCCAGCAGCTTACGCGGGGGGGCTCCAGGCACAGATACGCAGTATTTT.

In nucleotides, the CDR3 is TGCAGTGCTATTCCAGGGGACAGCCCCTACAATGAGCAGTTCTTC. It encodes CSAIPGDSPYNEQFF. The J gene is TRBJ2-1, the V gene TRBV20-1; 7 nucleotides match TRBD1. The CDR3 is made up of 15 amino acids. Germline V CDR1 and CDR2: DFQATT, SNEGSKA (reference sequence). The V gene end was trimmed by 4 bases and the J gene end by 2 bases; junction bases not matched to a gene: 8.

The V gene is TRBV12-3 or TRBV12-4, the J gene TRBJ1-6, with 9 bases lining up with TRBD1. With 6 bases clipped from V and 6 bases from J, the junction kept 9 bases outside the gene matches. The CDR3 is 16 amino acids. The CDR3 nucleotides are TGTGCCAGCAGCCAAAGGACAGGGGCAAGTAATTCACCCCTCCACTTT. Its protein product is CASSQRTGASNSPLHF.

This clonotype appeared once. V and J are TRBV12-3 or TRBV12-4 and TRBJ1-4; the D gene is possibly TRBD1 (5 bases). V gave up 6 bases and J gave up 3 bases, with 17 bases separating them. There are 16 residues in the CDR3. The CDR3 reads CASSLGTQRANEKLFF. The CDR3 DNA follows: TGTGCCAGCAGCCTGGGGACGCAGAGGGCTAATGAAAAACTGTTTTTT.

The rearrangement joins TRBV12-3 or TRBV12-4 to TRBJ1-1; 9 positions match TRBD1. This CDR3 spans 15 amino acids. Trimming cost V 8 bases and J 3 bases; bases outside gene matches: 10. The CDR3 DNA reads TGTGCCAGCCAAAATGGGACAGGGTGGCACACTGAAGCTTTCTTT. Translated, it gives CASQNGTGWHTEAFF.

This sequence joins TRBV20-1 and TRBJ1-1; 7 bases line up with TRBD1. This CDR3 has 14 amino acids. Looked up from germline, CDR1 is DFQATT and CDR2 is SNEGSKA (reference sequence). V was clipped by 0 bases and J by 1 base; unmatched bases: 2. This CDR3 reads CSARERTGNTEAFF. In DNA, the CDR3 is TGCAGTGCTAGAGAAAGGACAGGGAACACTGAAGCTTTCTTT.

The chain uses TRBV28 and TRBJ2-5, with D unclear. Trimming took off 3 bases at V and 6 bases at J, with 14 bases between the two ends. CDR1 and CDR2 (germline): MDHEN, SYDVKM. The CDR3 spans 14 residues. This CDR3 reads CASSFDSTRKTQYF. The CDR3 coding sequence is TGTGCCAGCAGTTTCGACTCCACCCGCAAGACCCAGTACTTC.

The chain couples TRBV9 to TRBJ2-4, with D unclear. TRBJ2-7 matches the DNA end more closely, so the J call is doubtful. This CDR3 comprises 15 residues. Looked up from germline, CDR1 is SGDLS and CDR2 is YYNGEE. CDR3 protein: CASSPSPAGTYEQYF. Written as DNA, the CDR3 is TGTGCCAGCAGCCCAAGTCCCGCAGGCACCTACGAGCAGTACTTC.

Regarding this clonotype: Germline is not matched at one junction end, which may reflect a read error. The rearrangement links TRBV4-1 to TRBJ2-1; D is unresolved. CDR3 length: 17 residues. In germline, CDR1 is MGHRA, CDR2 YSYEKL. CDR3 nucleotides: TGCACCAGCAGCCCACATCCTGGAAAGAGCTCCTACAAGGAGCAGTTCTTC. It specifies CTSSPHPGKSSYKEQFF.